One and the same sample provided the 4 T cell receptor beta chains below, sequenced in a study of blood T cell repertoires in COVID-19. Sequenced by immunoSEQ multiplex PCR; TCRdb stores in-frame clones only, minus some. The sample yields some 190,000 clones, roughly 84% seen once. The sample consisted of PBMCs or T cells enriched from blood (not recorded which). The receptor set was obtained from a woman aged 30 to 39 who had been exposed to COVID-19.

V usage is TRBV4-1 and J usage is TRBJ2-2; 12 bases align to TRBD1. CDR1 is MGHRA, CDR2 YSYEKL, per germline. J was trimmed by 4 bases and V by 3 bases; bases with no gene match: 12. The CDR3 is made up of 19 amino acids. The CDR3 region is CASSQAGQGAKESTGELFF. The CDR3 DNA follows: TGCGCCAGCAGCCAGGCGGGACAGGGGGCGAAAGAGTCCACCGGGGAGCTGTTTTTT.

The CDR3 region is CASSLTGGANTGELFF. The CDR3 bases are TGTGCCAGTAGTCTGACAGGGGGGGCGAACACCGGGGAGCTGTTTTTT. This rearrangement joins TRBV19 to TRBJ2-2, with TRBD1 matching over 9 bases. The CDR3 has 16 residues. With V trimmed by 5 bases and J by 0 bases, 4 bases remained unmatched. In germline, CDR1 is LNHDA, CDR2 SQIVND (reference sequence).

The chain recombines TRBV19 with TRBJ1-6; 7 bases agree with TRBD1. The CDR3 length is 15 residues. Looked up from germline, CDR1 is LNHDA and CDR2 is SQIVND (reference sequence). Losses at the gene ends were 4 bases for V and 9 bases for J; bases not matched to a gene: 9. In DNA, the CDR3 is TGTGCCAGTAGTAACACTCAAACAGGGGCTTCACCCCTCCACTTT. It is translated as CASSNTQTGASPLHF.

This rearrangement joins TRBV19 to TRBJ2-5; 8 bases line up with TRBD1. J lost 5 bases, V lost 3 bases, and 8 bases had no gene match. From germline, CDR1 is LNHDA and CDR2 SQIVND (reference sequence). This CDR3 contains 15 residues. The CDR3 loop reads CASSIGAGGSETQYF. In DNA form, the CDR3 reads TGTGCCAGTAGTATTGGGGCAGGGGGCTCCGAGACCCAGTACTTC.